The 20 T cell receptor beta chains reported below all come from one sample, sequenced in a study of control samples from healthy donors and cancer patients. The data were produced by immunoSEQ multiplex PCR, yet TCRdb's version contains in-frame clones alone and is incomplete. This sample has some 120,000 clones; more than 85% occur once, and the top ten carry about 2.5%. The specimen was blood. These receptors were taken from a man younger than 40 in good health.

The V call is TRBV5-1, the J call TRBJ1-3; TRBD1 is a possible D gene (5 bases). This CDR3 spans 16 amino acids. V dropped 4 bases and J dropped 0 bases, with 14 bases sitting between them. CDR1 is SGHRS, CDR2 YFSETQ, per germline. The CDR3 nucleotides read TGCGCCAGCAGCCCTGGACACGGGAGCTCTGGAAACACCATATATTTT. Translation: CASSPGHGSSGNTIYF. The variable domain in full, completed from reference TRBV5-1 and TRBJ1-3, reads KAGVTQTPRYLIKTRGQQVTLSCSPISGHRSVSWYQQTPGQGLQFLFEYFSETQRNKGNFPGRFSGRQFSNSRSEMNVSTLELGDSALYLCASSPGHGSSGNTIYFGEGSWLTVV.

This clone has at least ten counts. The chain uses TRBV6-4 and TRBJ1-4; D call uncertain. Per germline, CDR1 MRHNA and CDR2 SNTAGT. Trimming removed 3 bases from V and 3 bases from J, with 14 bases in between. This CDR3 has 16 residues. CDR3 sequence (DNA): TGTGCCAGCAGTGAGGACGTCGGGAGTCCTAATGAAAAACTGTTTTTT. Residues: CASSEDVGSPNEKLFF.

V usage is TRBV14 and J usage is TRBJ2-3; D is possibly TRBD2 (6 bases). With 4 bases removed from V and 4 bases from J, the gap between germline ends came to 15 bases. Germline V lookup: CDR1 SGHDN, CDR2 FVKESK. The CDR3 totals 15 residues. The CDR3 sequence: CASSLGLQISDTQYF. The CDR3 nucleotides read TGTGCCAGCAGCCTGGGACTGCAGATCTCAGATACGCAGTATTTT.

The genes are TRBV7-6 and TRBJ2-5, with 8 bases aligning to TRBD1. CDR3 length equals 16 residues. The germline V gene encodes CDR1 SGHVS and CDR2 FNYEAQ. The trim removed 2 bases at V and 5 bases at J, leaving 10 bases unmatched. The CDR3 loop is CASSLIGQGWRETQYF. The CDR3 bases are TGTGCCAGCAGCTTAATCGGACAGGGATGGAGGGAGACCCAGTACTTC.

This chain uses TRBV19 with TRBJ2-3; D could derive from TRBD1 or TRBD2 (5 bases each). CDR3 length equals 14 residues. V was clipped by 6 bases and J by 0 bases, with 10 bases between them. The V gene's germline CDR1 is LNHDA and CDR2 SQIVND (reference sequence). CDR3 DNA sequence: TGTGCCAGTAGCTGGGGACCTAGCACAGATACGCAGTATTTT. Translating gives CASSWGPSTDTQYF.

J is TRBJ2-4 and V is TRBV12-3 or TRBV12-4; TRBD1 might be the D (7 bases). CDR3 size: 13 residues. V shed 10 bases and J shed 5 bases, with 15 bases lying between them. The DNA for the CDR3 is TGTGCCACCAGGGGGGCGCCGGAAAACATTCAGTACTTC. Translated: CATRGAPENIQYF.

This chain links TRBV2 with TRBJ2-3; 8 bases map to TRBD1. The trim removed 5 bases at V and 4 bases at J, leaving 5 bases unmatched. CDR1 SNHLY and CDR2 FYNNEI come from the germline V gene. The CDR3 is 14 residues long. This CDR3 reads CASSTDRGPDTQYF. CDR3 bases: TGTGCCAGCAGTACCGACAGGGGCCCAGATACGCAGTATTTT.

This clone appeared a single time. Germline is not matched at one junction end, which may reflect a read error. The chain links TRBV6-5 to TRBJ1-2, with TRBD1 identical over 8 bases. The CDR3 runs 14 residues. In germline, CDR1 is MNHEY, CDR2 SVGAGI. This chain's CDR3 is CASSPYGATGQGCF. CDR3 bases: TGTGCCAGCAGTCCATACGGGGCGACCGGACAGGGCTGCTTC.

The chain recombines TRBV27 with TRBJ2-1, with 7 bases fitting TRBD2. V lost 6 bases and J lost 12; bases outside the gene matches: 8. This CDR3 region has 12 residues. CDR1 is MNHEY and CDR2 is SMNVEV in the germline V gene (reference sequence). This CDR3 reads CASRHGGRAQFF. The CDR3 bases are TGTGCCAGCAGGCACGGGGGGAGGGCGCAGTTCTTC.

This chain links TRBV5-1 with TRBJ2-2, with 9 bases identical to TRBD1. The CDR3 is 16 residues long. V lost 1 base and J lost 7; bases outside the gene matches: 8. CDR1 and CDR2 from the germline V gene are SGHRS and YFSETQ. The chain's CDR3 is CASSLTRDRVGGELFF. The CDR3 DNA reads as TGCGCCAGCAGCTTGACCCGGGACAGGGTTGGCGGGGAGCTGTTTTTT.

This chain links TRBV5-8 with TRBJ1-2; perhaps TRBD1 as D (6 bases). Trimming took 2 bases from V and 4 from J, leaving 12 bases between them. CDR3 length: 14 amino acids. The germline CDR1 and CDR2 sequences are SGHTS and YDEGEE. Here the CDR3 reads CASSLIEGGYGYTF. In DNA, the CDR3 is TGTGCCAGCAGCTTAATTGAGGGGGGCTATGGCTACACCTTC.

This chain joins TRBV18 and TRBJ2-7, with D uncertain. CDR3 length: 13 amino acids. Germline lookup yields CDR1 KGHSH and CDR2 LQKENI. V lost 6 bases, J lost 0 bases, and 9 bases lay in between. CDR3 residues: CASSLSSSYEQYV. CDR3 in DNA: TGTGCCAGCTCCCTCTCGAGCTCCTACGAGCAGTACGTC.

This chain uses TRBV5-1 with TRBJ1-2; D may be TRBD1 (6 bases). Germline-derived CDR1 and CDR2 are SGHRS and YFSETQ. V was shortened by 0 bases and J by 5 bases, with 17 bases between the two germline ends. The CDR3 loop spans 16 amino acids. The CDR3 protein is CASSLEVGGADYGYTF. In DNA form, the CDR3 reads TGCGCCAGCAGCTTGGAGGTTGGGGGCGCGGATTATGGCTACACCTTC.

V usage is TRBV2 and J usage is TRBJ2-1; 10 positions agree with TRBD2. J was trimmed by 0 bases and V by 4 bases; bases with no gene match: 9. Germline CDR1 reads SNHLY; CDR2 reads FYNNEI. The CDR3 extends over 18 amino acids. This chain's CDR3 is CASSGGSGGPPSYNEQFF. CDR3 nucleotide sequence: TGTGCCAGCAGTGGCGGTAGCGGGGGGCCCCCCTCCTACAATGAGCAGTTCTTC.

The chain is built from TRBV6-6 and TRBJ1-5; tentative D call: TRBD1 (5 bases). Trimming removed 2 bases at V and 7 bases at J, with 12 bases between. The CDR3 is 14 amino acids. Germline V CDR1 and CDR2: MNHNY, SVGAGI (reference sequence). CDR3 region: CASSYVGVGQPQHF. Written as DNA, the CDR3 is TGTGCCAGCAGTTACGTAGGGGTAGGACAGCCCCAGCATTTT.

The V call is TRBV27, the J call TRBJ2-7; no definite D call. Deletions cut 5 bases from V and 2 bases from J, with 13 bases between. Germline V gives CDR1 MNHEY, CDR2 SMNVEV (reference sequence). This CDR3 has 14 amino acids. In DNA, the CDR3 is TGTGCCAGCAGTACCGAAGGCAACCCCTACGAGCAGTACTTC. It translates to CASSTEGNPYEQYF.

The chain recombines TRBV9 with TRBJ1-1; D not resolved. The germline V gene encodes CDR1 SGDLS and CDR2 YYNGEE. Trimming took off 0 bases at V and 7 bases at J, with 13 bases between the two ends. This CDR3 region has 14 residues. CDR3 region: CASSVGTNDGEAFF. The DNA for the CDR3 is TGTGCCAGCAGCGTAGGTACCAACGATGGTGAAGCTTTCTTT.

The chain carries TRBV19 and TRBJ1-1, with D possibly matching TRBD1 (5 bases). V lost 5 bases and J 0 bases, leaving 10 bases between the germline ends. CDR3 length: 14 amino acids. Germline-derived CDR1 and CDR2 are LNHDA and SQIVND (reference sequence). The CDR3 sequence: CASSHQGVNTEAFF. DNA of the CDR3: TGTGCCAGTAGTCATCAGGGCGTGAACACTGAAGCTTTCTTT. Full variable domain (outside the CDR3, taken from reference TRBV19 and TRBJ1-1): DGGITQSPKYLFRKEGQNVTLSCEQNLNHDAMYWYRQDPGQGLRLIYYSQIVNDFQKGDIAEGYSVSREKKESFPLTVTSAQKNPTAFYLCASSHQGVNTEAFFGQGTRLTVV.

The rearrangement links TRBV29-1 to TRBJ1-4; 8 nucleotides align to TRBD1. V was pared by 4 bases and J by 3 bases, with 1 base of the junction left unmatched. This CDR3 region has 13 residues. Looked up from germline, CDR1 is SQVTM and CDR2 is ANQGSEA. CDR3 bases: TGCAGCGTTGGGGGACAGGCTAATGAAAAACTGTTTTTT. It codes for CSVGGQANEKLFF.

V is TRBV11-2 and J is TRBJ2-5; D is perhaps TRBD1 or TRBD2 (6 bases each). Deletions cut 1 base from V and 5 bases from J, with 11 bases between. The CDR3 spans 14 residues. Germline V gene lookup returns CDR1 SGHAT and CDR2 FQNNGV. In DNA, the CDR3 is TGTGCCAGCAGCTTAGCCGGGGGCGCGGAGACCCAGTACTTC. This translates into CASSLAGGAETQYF.